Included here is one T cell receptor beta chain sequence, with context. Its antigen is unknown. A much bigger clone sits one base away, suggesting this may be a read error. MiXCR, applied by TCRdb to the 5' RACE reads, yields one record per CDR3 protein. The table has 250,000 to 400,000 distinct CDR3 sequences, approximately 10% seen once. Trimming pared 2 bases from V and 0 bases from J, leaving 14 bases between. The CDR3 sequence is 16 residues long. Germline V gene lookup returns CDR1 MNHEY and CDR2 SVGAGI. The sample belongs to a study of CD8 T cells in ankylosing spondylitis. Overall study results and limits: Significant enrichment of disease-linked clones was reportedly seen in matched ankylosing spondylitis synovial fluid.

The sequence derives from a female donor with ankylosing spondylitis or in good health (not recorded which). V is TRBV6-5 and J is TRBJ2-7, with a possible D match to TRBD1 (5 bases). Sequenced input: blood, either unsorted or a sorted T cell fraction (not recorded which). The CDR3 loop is CASSYEAGCVSYEQYF. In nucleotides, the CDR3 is TGTGCCAGCAGTTACGAGGCAGGGTGTGTCTCCTACGAGCAGTACTTC.